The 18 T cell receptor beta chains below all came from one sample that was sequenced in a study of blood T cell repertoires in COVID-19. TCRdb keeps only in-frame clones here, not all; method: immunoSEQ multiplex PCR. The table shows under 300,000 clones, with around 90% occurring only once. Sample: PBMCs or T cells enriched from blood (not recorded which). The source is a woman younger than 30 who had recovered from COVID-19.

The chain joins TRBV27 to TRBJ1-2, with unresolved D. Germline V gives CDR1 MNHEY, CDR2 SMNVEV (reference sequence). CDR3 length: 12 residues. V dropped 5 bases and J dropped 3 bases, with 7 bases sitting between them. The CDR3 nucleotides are TGTGCCAGCAGTACCCCAGACTATGGCTACACCTTC. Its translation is CASSTPDYGYTF.

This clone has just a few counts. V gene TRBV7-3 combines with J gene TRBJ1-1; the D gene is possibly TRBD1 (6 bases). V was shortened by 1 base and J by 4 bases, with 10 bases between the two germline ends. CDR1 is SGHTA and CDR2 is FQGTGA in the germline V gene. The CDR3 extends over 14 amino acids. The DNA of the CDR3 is TGTGCCAGCAGCTTAATGGGGGCAGCCACTGAAGCTTTCTTT. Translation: CASSLMGAATEAFF.

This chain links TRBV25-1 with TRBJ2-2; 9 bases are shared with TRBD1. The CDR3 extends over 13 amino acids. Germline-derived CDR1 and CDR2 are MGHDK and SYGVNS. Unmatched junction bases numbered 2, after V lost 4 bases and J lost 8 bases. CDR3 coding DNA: TGTGCCAGCAGTGGGACAGGGGAGGGGGAGCTGTTTTTT. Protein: CASSGTGEGELFF.

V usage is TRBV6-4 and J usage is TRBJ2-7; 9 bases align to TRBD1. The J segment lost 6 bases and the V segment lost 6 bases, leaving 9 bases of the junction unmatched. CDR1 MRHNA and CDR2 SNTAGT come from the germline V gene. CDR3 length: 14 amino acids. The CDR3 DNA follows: TGTGCCAGCAGGGCGACAGGGGGGTCTGGCGAGCAGTACTTC. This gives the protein CASRATGGSGEQYF.

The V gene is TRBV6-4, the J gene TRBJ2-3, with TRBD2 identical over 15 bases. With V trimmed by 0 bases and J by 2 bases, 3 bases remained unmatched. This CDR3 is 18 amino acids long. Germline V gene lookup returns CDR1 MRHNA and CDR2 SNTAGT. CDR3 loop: CASSDSGLAGGPTDTQYF. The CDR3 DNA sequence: TGTGCCAGCAGTGACTCGGGACTAGCGGGAGGTCCCACAGATACGCAGTATTTT.

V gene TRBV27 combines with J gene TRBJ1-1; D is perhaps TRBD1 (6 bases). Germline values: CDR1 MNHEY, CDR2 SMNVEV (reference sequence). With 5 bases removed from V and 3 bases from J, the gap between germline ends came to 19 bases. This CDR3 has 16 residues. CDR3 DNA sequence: TGTGCCAGCAGTACCCTAGGGGGAGAACGCTACACTGAAGCTTTCTTT. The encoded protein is CASSTLGGERYTEAFF.

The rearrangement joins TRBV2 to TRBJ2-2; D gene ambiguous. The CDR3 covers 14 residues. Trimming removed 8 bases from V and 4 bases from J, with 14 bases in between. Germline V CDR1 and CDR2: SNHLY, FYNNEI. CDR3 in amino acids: CASQEAPGTGELFF. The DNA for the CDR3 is TGTGCCAGCCAAGAGGCACCGGGCACCGGGGAGCTGTTTTTT.

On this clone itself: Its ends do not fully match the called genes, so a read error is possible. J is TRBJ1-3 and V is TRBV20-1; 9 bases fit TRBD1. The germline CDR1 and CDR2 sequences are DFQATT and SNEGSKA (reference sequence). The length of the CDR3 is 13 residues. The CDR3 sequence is CSASRQGGSTIYF. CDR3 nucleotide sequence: TGCAGTGCTAGTCGACAGGGGGGAAGCACCATATATTTT.

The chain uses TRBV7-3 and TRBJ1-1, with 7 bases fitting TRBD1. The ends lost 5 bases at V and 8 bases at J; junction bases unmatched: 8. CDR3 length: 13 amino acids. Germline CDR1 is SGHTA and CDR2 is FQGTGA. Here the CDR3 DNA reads TGTGCCAGCAGCCCCAGGGGGGCGGACGAAGCTTTCTTT. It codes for CASSPRGADEAFF.

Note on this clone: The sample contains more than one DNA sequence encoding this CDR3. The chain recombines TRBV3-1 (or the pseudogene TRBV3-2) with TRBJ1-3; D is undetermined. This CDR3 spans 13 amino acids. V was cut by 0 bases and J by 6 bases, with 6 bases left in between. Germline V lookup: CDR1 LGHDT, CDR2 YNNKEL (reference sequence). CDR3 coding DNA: TGTGCCAGCAGCCAAGAATCAGTAAACACCATATATTTT. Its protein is CASSQESVNTIYF.

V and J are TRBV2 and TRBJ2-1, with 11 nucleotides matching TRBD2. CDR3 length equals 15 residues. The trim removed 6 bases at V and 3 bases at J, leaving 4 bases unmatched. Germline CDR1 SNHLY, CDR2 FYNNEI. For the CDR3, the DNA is TGTGCCAGCAGCGTACTAGCGGGGGACTACAATGAGCAGTTCTTC. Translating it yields CASSVLAGDYNEQFF.

In DNA, the CDR3 is TGTGCCAGCAGCTTAGCCATTCTTTCCGGGGACAGCTATGGCTACACCTTC. Encoded protein: CASSLAILSGDSYGYTF. The rearrangement joins TRBV11-1 to TRBJ1-2, with 7 bases aligning to TRBD1. This CDR3 has 17 amino acids. V was pared by 0 bases and J by 4 bases, with 11 bases of the junction left unmatched. Germline V gene data show CDR1 as SGHAT and CDR2 as FQDESV (reference sequence).

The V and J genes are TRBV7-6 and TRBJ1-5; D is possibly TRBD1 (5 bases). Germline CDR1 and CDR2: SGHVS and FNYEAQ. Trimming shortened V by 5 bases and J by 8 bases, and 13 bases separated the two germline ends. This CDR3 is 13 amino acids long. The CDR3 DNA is TGTGCCAGCAGCGCGGGACCGATTGAGCCCCAGCATTTT. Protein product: CASSAGPIEPQHF.

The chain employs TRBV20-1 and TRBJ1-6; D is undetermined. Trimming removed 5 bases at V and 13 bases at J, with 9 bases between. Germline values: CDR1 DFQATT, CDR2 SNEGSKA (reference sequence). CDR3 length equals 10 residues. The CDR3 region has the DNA TGCAGTGCTGCGGGCGAGCCCCTCCACTTT. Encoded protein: CSAAGEPLHF.

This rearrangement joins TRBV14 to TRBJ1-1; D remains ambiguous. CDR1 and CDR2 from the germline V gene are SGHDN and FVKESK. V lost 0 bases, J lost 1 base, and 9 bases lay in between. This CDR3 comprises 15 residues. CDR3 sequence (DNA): TGTGCCAGCAGCCAAGACTGGGCAGCGAACACTGAAGCTTTCTTT. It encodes CASSQDWAANTEAFF.

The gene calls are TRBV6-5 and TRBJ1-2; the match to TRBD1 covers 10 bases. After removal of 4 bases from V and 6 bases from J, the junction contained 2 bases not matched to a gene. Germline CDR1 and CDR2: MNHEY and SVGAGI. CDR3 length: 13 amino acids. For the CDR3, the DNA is TGTGCCAGCAGTTCCGGGACAGGGGATGGCTACACCTTC. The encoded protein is CASSSGTGDGYTF.

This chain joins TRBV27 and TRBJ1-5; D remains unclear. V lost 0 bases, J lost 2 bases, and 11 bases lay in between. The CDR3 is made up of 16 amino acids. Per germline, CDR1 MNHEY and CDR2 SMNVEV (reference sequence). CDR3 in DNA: TGTGCCAGCAGTTTATCGAGTATCCGCGGCAATCAGCCCCAGCATTTT. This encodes CASSLSSIRGNQPQHF.

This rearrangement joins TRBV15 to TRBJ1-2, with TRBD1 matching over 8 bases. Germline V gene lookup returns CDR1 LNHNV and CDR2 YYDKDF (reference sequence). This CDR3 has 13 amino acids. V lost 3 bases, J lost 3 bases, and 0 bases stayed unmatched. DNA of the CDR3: TGTGCCACCAGCAGGACAGGGGACTATGGCTACACCTTC. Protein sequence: CATSRTGDYGYTF.